This T cell receptor beta chain was profiled in a study of cytomegalovirus exposure and HLA in healthy donors. Overall study findings and caveats: The presence/absence work took it that sequencing depth was about the same across donors. In an earlier analysis, in some 540 donors, most V segments appeared productive either ~87% or ~30% of the time.

Both 60 Vbeta primers and 13 Jbeta primers went into the PCR. TCRdb keeps only in-frame clones here, not all; method: immunoSEQ multiplex PCR. The table records some 40,000 clones, over 60% of them present only once. This CDR3 is built from 15 residues. The V end was cut by 4 bases, the J end by 9 bases, with 20 bases between. Germline V gene sequence: CDR1 SGHRS, CDR2 YFSETQ. This clone was observed a few times. Its target is unknown. This chain connects TRBV5-1 to TRBJ2-1, with D possibly TRBD2 on 6 matching bases. The sequencing sample was made of PBMCs. The source is a man aged 40-50 years in good health and CMV-seronegative. The CDR3 nucleotides are TGCGCCAGCAGCCCCGCGGGGACTTCATCGATTGAGCAGTTCTTC. Protein product: CASSPAGTSSIEQFF.